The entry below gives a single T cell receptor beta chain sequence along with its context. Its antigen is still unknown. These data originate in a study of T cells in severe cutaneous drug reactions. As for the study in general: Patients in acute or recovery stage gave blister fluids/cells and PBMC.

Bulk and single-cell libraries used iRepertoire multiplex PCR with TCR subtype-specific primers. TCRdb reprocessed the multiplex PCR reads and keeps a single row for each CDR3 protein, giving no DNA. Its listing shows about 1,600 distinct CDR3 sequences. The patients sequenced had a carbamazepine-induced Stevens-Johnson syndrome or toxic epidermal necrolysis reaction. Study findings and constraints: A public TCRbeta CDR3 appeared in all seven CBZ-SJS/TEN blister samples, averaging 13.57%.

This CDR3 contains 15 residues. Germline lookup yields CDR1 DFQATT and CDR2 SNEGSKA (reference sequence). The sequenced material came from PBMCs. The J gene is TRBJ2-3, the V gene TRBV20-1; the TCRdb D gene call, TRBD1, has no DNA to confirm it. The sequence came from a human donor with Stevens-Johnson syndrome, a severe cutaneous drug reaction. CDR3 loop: CSANAGTFSTDTQYF.